This T cell receptor beta chain was sequenced for a study of blood T cell repertoires in COVID-19. About the research overall: T cells, B-cell-depleted T cells, or PBMCs supplied cDNA or gDNA.

The method was immunoSEQ multiplex PCR; TCRdb's version includes in-frame clones alone and lacks a portion of them. The profile covers hundreds of thousands of clones, with around 89% appearing a single time and under 5% taken by the ten largest. The ends were cut back, 3 bases at V and 10 bases at J, with 12 bases in the middle. CDR1 and CDR2 (germline): SNHLY, FYNNEI. The CDR3 loop spans 12 amino acids. The V and J genes are TRBV2 and TRBJ1-1; a weak D match, TRBD1 (5 bases). The source of this sequence is a woman between 45 and 60 years old with active or convalescent COVID-19. Input material: peripheral blood. CDR3 amino acids: CASSEGGVVAFF. In DNA, the CDR3 is TGTGCCAGCAGTGAGGGGGGAGTGGTAGCTTTCTTT.